These 28 T cell receptor beta chains share one sample of origin, sequenced in a study of PD-L1 blockade in urothelial cancer. Clones were read by immunoSEQ multiplex PCR, and TCRdb kept only the in-frame ones, dropping some. The repertoire has some 100,000 clones, 91% of them found once; the top ten carry 0.75% to 0.95%. The sequenced sample was PBMCs, obtained around atezolizumab (anti-PD-L1) treatment. All receptors come from a woman aged 80 or over with urothelial cancer.

The rearrangement links TRBV30 to TRBJ1-2, with D uncertain. Germline lookup yields CDR1 GTSNPN and CDR2 SVGIG (reference sequence). Trimming shortened V by 0 bases and J by 1 base, and 15 bases separated the two germline ends. The CDR3 loop spans 16 amino acids. This CDR3 reads CAWSVRRGPYNYGYTF. CDR3 DNA sequence: TGTGCCTGGAGTGTAAGGCGAGGGCCGTATAACTATGGCTACACCTTC. The full variable domain, its missing parts supplied by reference TRBV30 and TRBJ1-2, is SQTIHQWPATLVQPVGSPLSLECTVEGTSNPNLYWYRQAAGRGLQLLFYSVGIGQISSEVPQNLSASRPQDRQFILSSKKLLLSDSGFYLCAWSVRRGPYNYGYTFGSGTRLTVV.

V gene TRBV27 combines with J gene TRBJ2-7, with D perhaps TRBD1 (6 bases). This CDR3 is built from 14 residues. Trimming stripped 5 bases from V and 4 bases from J, with 15 bases between. From germline, CDR1 is MNHEY and CDR2 SMNVEV (reference sequence). The CDR3 coding sequence is TGTGCCAGCAGTAAACAGGGTTTTTCGTACGAGCAGTACTTC. Protein product: CASSKQGFSYEQYF.

The rearrangement links TRBV5-1 to TRBJ2-2, with 7 bases matching TRBD1. The CDR3 extends over 15 amino acids. The trim removed 7 bases at V and 1 base at J, leaving 7 bases unmatched. Per germline, CDR1 SGHRS and CDR2 YFSETQ. CDR3 in amino acids: CASHTGTVNTGELFF. As DNA, the CDR3 is TGCGCCAGCCACACCGGGACAGTGAACACCGGGGAGCTGTTTTTT.

The chain has TRBV5-1 and TRBJ1-2; D is ambiguous. Germline V gene data show CDR1 as SGHRS and CDR2 as YFSETQ. This CDR3 comprises 15 residues. The V end was cut by 4 bases, the J end by 0 bases, with 13 bases between. CDR3 DNA: TGCGCCAGCAGCGGAGACGGAAGGACTAACTATGGCTACACCTTC. Its protein is CASSGDGRTNYGYTF.

The chain joins TRBV28 to TRBJ1-4, with 7 bases identical to TRBD1. The CDR3 is 14 residues long. Per germline, CDR1 MDHEN and CDR2 SYDVKM. J lost 5 bases, V lost 4 bases, and 4 bases had no gene match. Written as DNA, the CDR3 is TGTGCCAGCAGTTCAGGGGGTTCCAATGAAAAACTGTTTTTT. Encoded protein: CASSSGGSNEKLFF.

The V gene is TRBV5-4, the J gene TRBJ2-7; 7 bases align to TRBD1. J gave up 5 bases and V 4 bases, and 12 bases lay outside the gene matches. The V gene's germline CDR1 is SGHNT and CDR2 YYREEE (reference sequence). The CDR3 covers 15 residues. CDR3 bases: TGTGCCAGCAGCCACAGAGACAGGGTTGACCACGAGCAGTACTTC. This encodes CASSHRDRVDHEQYF.

A single count supports this clone. The J gene is TRBJ2-1, the V gene TRBV25-1; the D gene is possibly TRBD2 (5 bases). Germline V gene sequence: CDR1 MGHDK, CDR2 SYGVNS. CDR3 length: 12 amino acids. CDR3 loop: CATSGIYNEQFF. Here the CDR3 DNA reads TGTGCTACCTCCGGGATTTACAATGAGCAGTTCTTC.

The chain uses TRBV30 and TRBJ1-1; D perhaps matches TRBD1 (6 bases). V was trimmed by 3 bases and J by 1 base, leaving 12 bases between them. Germline V lookup: CDR1 GTSNPN, CDR2 SVGIG (reference sequence). This CDR3 region has 14 residues. In nucleotides, the CDR3 is TGTGCCTGGAGCCGACGACAGGCGAACACTGAAGCTTTCTTT. Translation: CAWSRRQANTEAFF.

This clone was counted a single time. This chain links TRBV5-1 with TRBJ2-3; no firm D call. V shed 0 bases and J shed 0 bases, with 5 bases lying between them. This CDR3 has 14 amino acids. Per germline, CDR1 SGHRS and CDR2 YFSETQ. Here the CDR3 reads CASSLGGSTDTQYF. DNA for the CDR3: TGCGCCAGCAGCTTGGGCGGTAGCACAGATACGCAGTATTTT.

This chain joins TRBV13 and TRBJ2-1; 7 bases agree with TRBD1. Losses at the gene ends were 4 bases for V and 9 bases for J; bases not matched to a gene: 18. The CDR3 sequence is 17 residues long. Germline V gives CDR1 PRHDT, CDR2 FYEKMQ (reference sequence). Here the CDR3 reads CASSSGRVLIQGSEQFF. As DNA, the CDR3 is TGTGCCAGCAGCTCTGGCCGGGTCCTGATACAGGGGAGTGAGCAGTTCTTC.

J is TRBJ2-7 and V is TRBV19, with D possibly being TRBD2 (7 bases). Germline V gives CDR1 LNHDA, CDR2 SQIVND (reference sequence). This CDR3 contains 12 residues. Deletions cut 5 bases from V and 6 bases from J, with 11 bases between. The CDR3 DNA is TGTGCCAGTAGTGAGGGGGGGACCGAGCAGTACTTC. The encoded protein is CASSEGGTEQYF.

The V call is TRBV6-1, the J call TRBJ1-2; 9 bases map to TRBD1. Trimming cost V 5 bases and J 5 bases; bases outside gene matches: 6. This CDR3 comprises 14 residues. The germline V gene encodes CDR1 MNHNS and CDR2 SASEGT. The CDR3 protein is CASSLDRGSYGYTF. The CDR3 DNA is TGTGCCAGCAGTCTGGACAGGGGAAGTTATGGCTACACCTTC.

V gene TRBV5-6 combines with J gene TRBJ2-5; weak D call: TRBD2 (5 bases). The CDR3 spans 14 residues. CDR1 SGHDT and CDR2 YYEEEE come from the germline V gene. The V end lost 4 bases, the J end lost 2 bases, and 12 bases lay between the germline ends. CDR3 residues: CASSPGLDQETQYF. CDR3 sequence (DNA): TGTGCCAGCAGCCCTGGACTCGATCAAGAGACCCAGTACTTC. The full variable domain, its missing parts supplied by reference TRBV5-6 and TRBJ2-5, is DAGVTQSPTHLIKTRGQQVTLRCSPKSGHDTVSWYQQALGQGPQFIFQYYEEEERQRGNFPDRFSGHQFPNYSSELNVNALLLGDSALYLCASSPGLDQETQYFGPGTRLLVL.

The chain uses TRBV6-5 and TRBJ1-4, with 9 bases aligning to TRBD1. V was clipped by 2 bases and J by 14 bases; unmatched bases: 9. CDR3 length: 14 amino acids. From germline, CDR1 is MNHEY and CDR2 SVGAGI. Here the CDR3 reads CASSYTRDRDKLFF. CDR3 DNA: TGTGCCAGCAGTTACACCCGGGACAGGGATAAGCTGTTTTTT.

This clone was seen only once. The chain employs TRBV7-3 and TRBJ1-1, with D tentatively TRBD1 (6 bases). V lost 5 bases and J 3 bases, leaving 10 bases between the germline ends. Germline V lookup: CDR1 SGHTA, CDR2 FQGTGA. The CDR3 has 13 residues. In DNA form, the CDR3 reads TGTGCCAGCAGCGTGACAGGCTACACTGAAGCTTTCTTT. It codes for CASSVTGYTEAFF.

The V gene is TRBV25-1, the J gene TRBJ2-7; a possible D gene is TRBD1 (5 bases). The CDR3 extends over 18 amino acids. V gave up 6 bases and J gave up 2 bases, with 26 bases separating them. CDR1 and CDR2 (germline): MGHDK, SYGVNS. CDR3 protein: CASSMTDKGVPSAYEQYF. The CDR3, as DNA: TGTGCCAGCAGCATGACGGACAAGGGCGTACCGTCTGCCTACGAGCAGTACTTC.

Notes on this clone: The sample contains more than one DNA sequence encoding this CDR3. The chain has TRBV30 and TRBJ1-3; 7 positions match TRBD1. Germline V gives CDR1 GTSNPN, CDR2 SVGIG (reference sequence). V shed 0 bases, J shed 2 bases, and the junction held 10 bases outside the gene matches. CDR3 length equals 17 residues. CDR3 protein: CAWSVQGKGAAGNTIYF. The CDR3 nucleotides read TGTGCCTGGAGTGTACAAGGGAAGGGGGCCGCTGGAAACACCATATATTTT.

The V gene is TRBV7-8, the J gene TRBJ1-2, with no clear D. Trimming stripped 0 bases from V and 7 bases from J, with 18 bases between. The CDR3 has 16 amino acids. CDR1 SGHVS and CDR2 FQNEAQ come from the germline V gene. The chain's CDR3 is CASSLAPTGISVGYTF. The CDR3 nucleotides are TGTGCCAGCAGCTTAGCCCCTACGGGGATTAGCGTTGGCTACACCTTC. Supplemented by reference TRBV7-8 and TRBJ1-2, the full variable domain reads GAGVSQSPRYKVAKRGQDVALRCDPISGHVSLFWYQQALGQGPEFLTYFQNEAQLDKSGLPSDRFFAERPEGSVSTLKIQRTQQEDSAVYLCASSLAPTGISVGYTFGSGTRLTVV.

The rearrangement links TRBV9 to TRBJ2-7; D may be TRBD1 (5 bases). Deletions cut 0 bases from V and 4 bases from J, with 8 bases between. Germline values: CDR1 SGDLS, CDR2 YYNGEE. The CDR3 has 13 residues. CDR3 sequence (DNA): TGTGCCAGCAGCGTAGGGGGCCGGTACGAGCAGTACTTC. Translation: CASSVGGRYEQYF.

The chain couples TRBV11-2 to TRBJ2-1; TRBD2 aligns across 12 bases. Germline V gene sequence: CDR1 SGHAT, CDR2 FQNNGV. V lost 4 bases to trimming and J lost 7 bases; unmatched junction nucleotides: 8. The CDR3 consists of 16 residues. Written as DNA, the CDR3 is TGTGCCAGCAGCTCCCCCACTAGCGGGAGGACAAATGAGCAGTTCTTC. Amino acid sequence: CASSSPTSGRTNEQFF.

The chain links TRBV6-1 to TRBJ2-2; TRBD2 might be the D (7 bases). The V end lost 0 bases, the J end lost 4 bases, and 12 bases lay between the germline ends. Germline CDR1 reads MNHNS; CDR2 reads SASEGT. The CDR3 extends over 16 amino acids. DNA of the CDR3: TGTGCCAGCAGTGAAGCGGGGGGGCGAAGCACCGGGGAGCTGTTTTTT. It encodes CASSEAGGRSTGELFF.

V and J are TRBV23-1 and TRBJ2-7; tentative D call: TRBD1 (5 bases). TRBV23-1 is recorded as an ORF, its role being uncertain. The CDR3 is 17 amino acids. V gave up 2 bases and J gave up 2 bases, with 19 bases separating them. CDR3 in amino acids: CASSQPDGQTKTYEQYF. Here the CDR3 DNA reads TGCGCCAGCAGTCAACCGGATGGACAAACTAAGACCTACGAGCAGTACTTC.

The genes are TRBV9 and TRBJ1-2, with TRBD1 as a possible D gene (5 bases). The CDR3 runs to 15 residues. CDR1 and CDR2 (germline): SGDLS, YYNGEE. V shed 3 bases and J shed 3 bases, with 15 bases lying between them. Here the CDR3 reads CASSASGGVHYGYTF. Here the CDR3 DNA reads TGTGCCAGCAGCGCCTCCGGAGGGGTACACTATGGCTACACCTTC.

CDR3 coding DNA: TGTGCCAGCAGCTTAGGGGACGCGGGGAACAATGAGCAGTTCTTC. Protein product: CASSLGDAGNNEQFF. This chain links TRBV11-3 with TRBJ2-1; TRBD2 is a possible D gene (6 bases). The V and J ends lost 1 base and 5 bases respectively, with 12 bases between them. The CDR3 covers 15 residues. The germline V gene has CDR1 SGHNT and CDR2 YENEEA.

The V call is TRBV14, the J call TRBJ2-5, with D unresolved. CDR3 length: 15 residues. CDR1 SGHDN and CDR2 FVKESK come from the germline V gene. Trimming took off 1 base at V and 1 base at J, with 10 bases between the two ends. CDR3 nucleotide sequence: TGTGCCAGCAGCCAAGTGGCCGGAGCCCAAGAGACCCAGTACTTC. Translating it yields CASSQVAGAQETQYF.

This sequence joins TRBV7-8 and TRBJ2-1; 10 positions agree with TRBD1. Germline V lookup: CDR1 SGHVS, CDR2 FQNEAQ. J was trimmed by 4 bases and V by 1 base; bases with no gene match: 1. The CDR3 has 15 amino acids. CDR3 sequence reads: CASSLGQGAYNEQFF. The DNA of the CDR3 is TGTGCCAGCAGCTTAGGACAGGGGGCATACAATGAGCAGTTCTTC.

The DNA for the CDR3 is TGTGCCAGCTCCCTAGCGGGAGCAACCTACGAGCAGTACTTC. Its protein product is CASSLAGATYEQYF. The chain joins TRBV5-4 to TRBJ2-7; 10 bases align to TRBD2. Germline V gene data show CDR1 as SGHNT and CDR2 as YYREEE (reference sequence). V gave up 7 bases and J gave up 2 bases; unmatched junction bases: 6. This CDR3 region has 14 residues. The variable domain in full, completed from reference TRBV5-4 and TRBJ2-7, reads ETGVTQSPTHLIKTRGQQVTLRCSSQSGHNTVSWYQQALGQGPQFIFQYYREEENGRGNFPPRFSGLQFPNYSSELNVNALELDDSALYLCASSLAGATYEQYFGPGTRLTVT.

This chain joins TRBV25-1 and TRBJ1-1; 10 bases map to TRBD1. The CDR3 loop spans 17 amino acids. The germline CDR1 and CDR2 sequences are MGHDK and SYGVNS. V lost 4 bases to trimming and J lost 6 bases; unmatched junction nucleotides: 14. For the CDR3, the DNA is TGTGCCAGCAGTGCCGCGACCGGGACAGGGGCGCGGGCTGAAGCTTTCTTT. Its translation is CASSAATGTGARAEAFF.